Listed here is a single T cell receptor (beta chain). Random hexamers primed reverse transcription of about 0.45 to 1 ug RNA. Amplification of TCR beta CDR3 was carried out by immunoSEQ multiplex PCR, which covered 54 Vbeta and 13 Jbeta segments. TCRdb re-called the immunoSEQ multiplex PCR reads through MiXCR, storing one row per CDR3 protein. The sample holds 130,000 to 150,000 distinct CDR3 sequences; less than 95% are singletons and the top ten take over 0.07%. Germline V gene sequence: CDR1 LGHDT, CDR2 YNNKEL (reference sequence). V lost 3 bases to trimming and J lost 1 base, with 6 bases between them. The CDR3 contains 13 residues. This record belongs to a study of CD8 T cells in Susac syndrome. Sequencing of TCR beta was performed on blood CD8+ T cells and on blood CD4+ T cells. Controls were healthy donors (matched for age and sex). TEMRA cells were FACS-enriched and CD8+ and CD4+ T cells negatively isolated.

Sequenced sample: CD4+ T cells from PBMCs. The TCR comes from a human donor in good health. V is TRBV3-1 and J is TRBJ1-1; D unclear. The CDR3 nucleotides are TGTGCCAGCAGCCAGCTAGCGAACACTGAAGCTTTCTTT. Amino acid sequence: CASSQLANTEAFF.